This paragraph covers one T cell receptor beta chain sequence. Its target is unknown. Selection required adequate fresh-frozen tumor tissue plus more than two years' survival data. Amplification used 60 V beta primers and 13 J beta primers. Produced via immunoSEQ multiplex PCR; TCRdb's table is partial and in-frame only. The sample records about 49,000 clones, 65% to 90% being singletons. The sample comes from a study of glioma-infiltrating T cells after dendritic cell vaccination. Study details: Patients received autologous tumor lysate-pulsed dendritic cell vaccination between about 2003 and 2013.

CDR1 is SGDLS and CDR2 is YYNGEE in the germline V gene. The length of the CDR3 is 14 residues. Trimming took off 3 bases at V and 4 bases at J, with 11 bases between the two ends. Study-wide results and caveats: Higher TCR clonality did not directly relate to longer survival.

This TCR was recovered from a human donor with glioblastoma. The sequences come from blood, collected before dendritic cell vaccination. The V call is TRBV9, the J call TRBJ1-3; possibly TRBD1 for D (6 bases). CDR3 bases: TGTGCCAGCAGCGCCAGGGGTTTCGGAAACACCATATATTTT. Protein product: CASSARGFGNTIYF.